This T cell receptor (beta chain) was sequenced during a study of blood T cell repertoires in COVID-19. Study as a whole: From the United States, Italy and Spain came samples of acute and convalescent COVID-19. Sources were T cells, B-cell-depleted T cells, or PBMCs; the material itself was cDNA or gDNA.

TCRdb's table, derived via immunoSEQ multiplex PCR, lists solely in-frame clones and lacks some. Here the sample spans a few hundred thousand clones, more than 70% being singletons. This clone was recorded a few times. Germline assignment: CDR1 MNHNS and CDR2 SASEGT. The CDR3 is made up of 17 amino acids. The V end lost 2 bases, the J end lost 4 bases, and 20 bases lay between the germline ends. The chain recombines TRBV6-1 with TRBJ1-2; TRBD1 might be the D (6 bases). The sample was peripheral blood. The clonotype was recovered from a man younger than 35 who had recovered from COVID-19. CDR3 protein: CASSEPGHKKGGYGYTF. The DNA of the CDR3 is TGTGCCAGCAGTGAACCGGGACACAAAAAAGGAGGCTATGGCTACACCTTC.